A selection of T cell receptor beta chains follows, all from one sample in a study of tumor-infiltrating lymphocytes in oesophageal squamous cell carcinoma. A single record per CDR3 protein comes from TCRdb applying MiXCR to the PCR reads. The sample yields about 21,000 distinct CDR3 sequences, under 40% seen once. The sample taken for sequencing was esophageal tumor tissue. The source of these receptors is a male donor with esophageal squamous cell carcinoma. Each CDR3 is given with its conserved first and last residue. A D gene is named only where the DNA matches it firmly. Size tells how often a clone was seen (once, few, many) or the class of an expanded clone, and some rows leave it out.

clone size: -
D gene: -
J gene: TRBJ1-2
V gene: TRBV7-9
CDR3 DNA: TGTGCCAGCAGCCGGGGAGAGGGACGGGAGGGCTACACCTTC
CDR3 protein: CASSRGEGREGYTF

clone size: many
D gene: -
J gene: TRBJ1-2
V gene: TRBV7-9
CDR3 DNA: TGTGCCAGCAGCTTGGAGGGTTTCGGCTACACCTTC
CDR3 protein: CASSLEGFGYTF

clone size: -
D gene: -
J gene: TRBJ2-5
V gene: TRBV11-3
CDR3 DNA: TGTGCCAGCAGCTTTGAAGGAATCCAAGAGACCCAGTACTTC
CDR3 protein: CASSFEGIQETQYF

clone size: -
D gene: TRBD2
J gene: TRBJ2-1
V gene: TRBV4-1
CDR3 DNA: TGCGCCAGCAGGGGCGGGAGTGTCGGTGAGCAGTTCTTC
CDR3 protein: CASRGGSVGEQFF

clone size: -
D gene: TRBD1
J gene: TRBJ1-1
V gene: TRBV6-6
CDR3 DNA: TGTGCCAGCAGTTACGTAAGGGACAGGGAAGGGGAGCAGCACTTT
CDR3 protein: CASSYVRDREGEQHF

clone size: -
D gene: -
J gene: TRBJ2-1
V gene: TRBV12-3/TRBV12-4
CDR3 DNA: TGTGCCAGCAGTAGACCCGGTGGAGCGGCCAAATACATTCAGTTCTTC
CDR3 protein: CASSRPGGAAKYIQFF

clone size: many
D gene: -
J gene: TRBJ2-3
V gene: TRBV12-3/TRBV12-4
CDR3 DNA: TGTGCCAGCAGACCGACAGGGAGGGCAGATACGCAGTATTTT
CDR3 protein: CASRPTGRADTQYF

clone size: many
D gene: -
J gene: TRBJ2-7
V gene: TRBV28
CDR3 DNA: TGTGCCAGCAGTTTAATAGCCTACGAGCAGTACTTC
CDR3 protein: CASSLIAYEQYF

clone size: medium-sized
D gene: TRBD1
J gene: TRBJ2-7
V gene: TRBV7-8
CDR3 DNA: TGTGCCAGCAGCGCAAGACAGGGGATCGACGAGCAGTACTTC
CDR3 protein: CASSARQGIDEQYF

clone size: -
D gene: -
J gene: TRBJ2-7
V gene: TRBV7-3
CDR3 DNA: TGTGCCAGCAGCTCGCCCCGGACACGTTCCTACGAGCAGTACTTC
CDR3 protein: CASSSPRTRSYEQYF

clone size: -
D gene: -
J gene: TRBJ2-7
V gene: TRBV12-3/TRBV12-4
CDR3 DNA: TGTGCCAGCAGTCCCCCACACGGGAAGGATTCACCCCTCCACTTC
CDR3 protein: CASSPPHGKDSPLHF

clone size: many
D gene: -
J gene: TRBJ2-7
V gene: TRBV7-2
CDR3 DNA: TGTGCCAGCAGCTTAGGTCGGGAACGGTCCTACGAGCAGTACTTC
CDR3 protein: CASSLGRERSYEQYF

clone size: -
D gene: -
J gene: TRBJ1-6
V gene: TRBV12-3/TRBV12-4
CDR3 DNA: TGTGCCAGCAGTAATCCAGCCGGGGCAGCTCAGCAGCACTTT
CDR3 protein: CASSNPAGAAQQHF

clone size: few
D gene: -
J gene: TRBJ2-1
V gene: TRBV10-1
CDR3 DNA: TGCGCCAGCAGTGAGTCGATCTCTACCAATGAGCAGTTCTTC
CDR3 protein: CASSESISTNEQFF

clone size: few
D gene: -
J gene: TRBJ2-1
V gene: TRBV7-2
CDR3 DNA: TGTGCCAGCAGCTTAGTATCGGATGAGCAGTTCTTC
CDR3 protein: CASSLVSDEQFF

clone size: many
D gene: TRBD1
J gene: TRBJ2-3
V gene: TRBV5-4
CDR3 DNA: TGTGCCAGCAGTTTAGGGTCCGGGACAGGCCCAGATACGCAGTATTTT
CDR3 protein: CASSLGSGTGPDTQYF

clone size: many
D gene: -
J gene: TRBJ2-5
V gene: TRBV5-1
CDR3 DNA: TGCGCCAGCAGCTTGGCCTATGGAGTTGGAGAGACCCAGTACTTC
CDR3 protein: CASSLAYGVGETQYF

clone size: few
D gene: TRBD1
J gene: TRBJ2-5
V gene: TRBV12-3/TRBV12-4
CDR3 DNA: TGTGCCAGCAAGACAGGGGAGACCCAGTACTTC
CDR3 protein: CASKTGETQYF

clone size: -
D gene: -
J gene: TRBJ2-1
V gene: TRBV7-6
CDR3 DNA: TGTGCCAGCAGCGCCGGAGCGGACTCCTACAATGAGCAGTTCTTC
CDR3 protein: CASSAGADSYNEQFF

clone size: -
D gene: -
J gene: TRBJ2-2
V gene: TRBV6-1
CDR3 DNA: TGTGCCAGCAAGGGACGCGGGCTCGACGACACCGGGGAGCTGTTTTTT
CDR3 protein: CASKGRGLDDTGELFF

clone size: -
D gene: -
J gene: TRBJ2-2
V gene: TRBV27
CDR3 DNA: TGTGCCAGCACTCCGGCGGGGGCGCCAGCCGGGGAGCTGTTTTTT
CDR3 protein: CASTPAGAPAGELFF

clone size: -
D gene: -
J gene: TRBJ2-5
V gene: TRBV6-6
CDR3 DNA: TGTGCCAGCAGTTACACCGGGACTCTCTACAATGAGCAGTACTTC
CDR3 protein: CASSYTGTLYNEQYF

clone size: many
D gene: TRBD1
J gene: TRBJ1-1
V gene: TRBV24-1
CDR3 DNA: TGTGCCACCAGTTCGTCAGGACAGGGCAACACTGAAGCTTTCTTT
CDR3 protein: CATSSSGQGNTEAFF

clone size: many
D gene: -
J gene: TRBJ2-5
V gene: TRBV27
CDR3 DNA: TGTGCCAGCAGTTTAGAGGGTTCAGAGACCCAGTACTTC
CDR3 protein: CASSLEGSETQYF

clone size: many
D gene: -
J gene: TRBJ1-2
V gene: TRBV11-2
CDR3 DNA: TGTGCCAGCAGCTTAGATCCTGGGACATCTTGGGGCTACACCTTC
CDR3 protein: CASSLDPGTSWGYTF

clone size: -
D gene: TRBD2
J gene: TRBJ2-4
V gene: TRBV20-1
CDR3 DNA: TGCAGTGCTAGTTCAGGACTGGCGGGAGTACGTGAGCAGTACTTC
CDR3 protein: CSASSGLAGVREQYF

clone size: -
D gene: -
J gene: TRBJ2-3
V gene: TRBV7-2
CDR3 DNA: TGTGCCAGCAGCCCGGACTCCCATACGCAGTATTTT
CDR3 protein: CASSPDSHTQYF

clone size: -
D gene: -
J gene: TRBJ1-6
V gene: TRBV27
CDR3 DNA: TGTGCCAGCAGGACGGATTCCTATAATTCACCCCTCCACTTT
CDR3 protein: CASRTDSYNSPLHF

clone size: many
D gene: -
J gene: TRBJ2-7
V gene: TRBV10-2
CDR3 DNA: TGCGCCAGCAGTATGCAAGGGGGTGAGCAGTACTTC
CDR3 protein: CASSMQGGEQYF

clone size: few
D gene: TRBD2
J gene: TRBJ2-3
V gene: TRBV7-2
CDR3 DNA: TGTGCCTCCGGGGGGAGACCCACAACAGATACGCAGTATTTT
CDR3 protein: CASGGRPTTDTQYF

clone size: -
D gene: -
J gene: TRBJ2-7
V gene: TRBV28
CDR3 DNA: TGTGCCAGCAGTTTAAGTTCAAGGGGCCGAAACGAGCAGTACTTC
CDR3 protein: CASSLSSRGRNEQYF

clone size: -
D gene: -
J gene: TRBJ2-5
V gene: TRBV7-2
CDR3 DNA: TGTGCCAGCAGCCCCAAGTTGGGGTCAGGGGCCTACAATGAGCAGTACTTC
CDR3 protein: CASSPKLGSGAYNEQYF

clone size: -
D gene: -
J gene: TRBJ2-1
V gene: TRBV10-3
CDR3 DNA: TGTGCCATCGACAGTTCTGGGGAGCAGTTCTTC
CDR3 protein: CAIDSSGEQFF

clone size: many
D gene: TRBD1
J gene: TRBJ2-2
V gene: TRBV5-1
CDR3 DNA: TGCGCCAGCAGCTTTGCAGGGGGGAACACCGGGGAGCTGTTTTTT
CDR3 protein: CASSFAGGNTGELFF

clone size: many
D gene: TRBD1
J gene: TRBJ2-3
V gene: TRBV28
CDR3 DNA: TGTGCCAGCAGTTCACAAGAACAGGGGATGTATACGCAGTATTTT
CDR3 protein: CASSSQEQGMYTQYF

clone size: many
D gene: TRBD2
J gene: TRBJ2-1
V gene: TRBV28
CDR3 DNA: TGTGCCAGCAGTTTATTGGCGGGGGGGTTCGATGAGCAGTTCTTC
CDR3 protein: CASSLLAGGFDEQFF

clone size: many
D gene: -
J gene: TRBJ1-1
V gene: TRBV7-9
CDR3 DNA: TGTGCCAGCAGCCCCCAGTGGAGGGGAAACACTGAAGCTTTCTTT
CDR3 protein: CASSPQWRGNTEAFF